This T cell receptor (beta chain) was documented in a study of T cell changes during pregnancy in multiple sclerosis. Libraries were prepared by immunoSEQ multiplex PCR; TCRdb keeps only in-frame clonotypes and omits some of them. Here the sample spans 45,000 to 55,000 clones, 88% being singletons. V lost 5 bases and J lost 3, with 10 bases in between. Germline V gene data show CDR1 as SSHAT and CDR2 as FNYEAQ (reference sequence). The CDR3 runs to 13 residues. The sequence was obtained from a female donor with multiple sclerosis, enrolled in a pregnancy study. V usage is TRBV7-7 and J usage is TRBJ2-5; D gene ambiguous. The sample here was CD4+ T cells from peripheral blood mononuclear cells, taken in the second trimester of pregnancy. The CDR3 loop reads CASSQNREETQYF. DNA of the CDR3: TGTGCCAGCAGCCAAAACAGAGAAGAGACCCAGTACTTC.